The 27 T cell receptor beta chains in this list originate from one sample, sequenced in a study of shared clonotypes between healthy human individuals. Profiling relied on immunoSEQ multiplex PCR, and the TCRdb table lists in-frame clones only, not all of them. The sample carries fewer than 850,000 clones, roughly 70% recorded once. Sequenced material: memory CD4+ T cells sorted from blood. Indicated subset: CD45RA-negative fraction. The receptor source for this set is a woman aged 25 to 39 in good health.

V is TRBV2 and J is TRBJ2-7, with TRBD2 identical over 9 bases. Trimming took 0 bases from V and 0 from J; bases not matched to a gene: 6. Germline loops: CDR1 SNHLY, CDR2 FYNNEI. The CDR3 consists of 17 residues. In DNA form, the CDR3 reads TGTGCCAGCAGTGAAGCAATCCTAGCGGGGCGCTCCTACGAGCAGTACTTC. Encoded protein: CASSEAILAGRSYEQYF.

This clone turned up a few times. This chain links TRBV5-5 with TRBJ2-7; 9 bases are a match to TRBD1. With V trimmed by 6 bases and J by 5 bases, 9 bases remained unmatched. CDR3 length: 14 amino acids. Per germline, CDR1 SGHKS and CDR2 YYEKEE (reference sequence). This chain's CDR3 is CASNSWTGVDEQYF. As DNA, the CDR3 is TGTGCCAGCAACAGTTGGACAGGGGTTGACGAGCAGTACTTC.

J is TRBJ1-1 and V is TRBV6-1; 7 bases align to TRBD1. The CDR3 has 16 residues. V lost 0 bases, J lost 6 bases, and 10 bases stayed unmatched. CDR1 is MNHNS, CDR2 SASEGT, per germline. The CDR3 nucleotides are TGTGCCAGCAGTGAAGCGTCCCCCCGGGACAGCCCTGAAGCTTTCTTT. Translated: CASSEASPRDSPEAFF.

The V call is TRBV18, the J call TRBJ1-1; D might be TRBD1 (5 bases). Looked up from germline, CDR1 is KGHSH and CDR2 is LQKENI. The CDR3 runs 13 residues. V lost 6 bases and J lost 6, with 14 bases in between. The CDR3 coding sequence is TGTGCCAGCTCTGGGACGGCCGCCGCTGAAGCTTTCTTT. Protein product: CASSGTAAAEAFF. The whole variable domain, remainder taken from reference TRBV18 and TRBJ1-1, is NAGVMQNPRHLVRRRGQEARLRCSPMKGHSHVYWYRQLPEEGLKFMVYLQKENIIDESGMPKERFSAEFPKEGPSILRIQQVVRGDSAAYFCASSGTAAAEAFFGQGTRLTVV.

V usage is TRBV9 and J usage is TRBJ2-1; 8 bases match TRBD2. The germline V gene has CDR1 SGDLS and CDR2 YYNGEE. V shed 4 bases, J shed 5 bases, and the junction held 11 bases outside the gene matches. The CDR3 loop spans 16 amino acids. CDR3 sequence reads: CASSPQSSSGNNEQFF. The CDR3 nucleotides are TGTGCCAGCAGCCCCCAATCCAGTAGCGGGAACAATGAGCAGTTCTTC.

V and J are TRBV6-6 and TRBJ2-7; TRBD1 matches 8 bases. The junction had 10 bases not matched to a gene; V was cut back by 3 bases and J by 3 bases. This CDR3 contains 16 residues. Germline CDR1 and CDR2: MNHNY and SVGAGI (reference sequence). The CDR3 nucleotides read TGTGCCAGCAGTTATTCATACGGAACAGGGGGCTACGAGCAGTACTTC. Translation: CASSYSYGTGGYEQYF.

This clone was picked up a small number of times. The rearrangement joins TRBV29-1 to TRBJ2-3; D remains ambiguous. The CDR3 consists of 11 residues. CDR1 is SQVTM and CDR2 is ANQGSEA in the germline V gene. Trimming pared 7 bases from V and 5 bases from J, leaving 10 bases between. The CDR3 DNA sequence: TGCAGCGCTACCCCGGAAGATACGCAGTATTTT. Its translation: CSATPEDTQYF.

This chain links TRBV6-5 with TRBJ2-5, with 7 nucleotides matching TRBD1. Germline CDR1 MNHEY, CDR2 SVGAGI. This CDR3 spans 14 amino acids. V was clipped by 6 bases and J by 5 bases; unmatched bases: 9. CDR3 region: CASRQQGNLETQYF. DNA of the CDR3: TGTGCCAGCAGGCAACAGGGGAATTTGGAGACCCAGTACTTC.

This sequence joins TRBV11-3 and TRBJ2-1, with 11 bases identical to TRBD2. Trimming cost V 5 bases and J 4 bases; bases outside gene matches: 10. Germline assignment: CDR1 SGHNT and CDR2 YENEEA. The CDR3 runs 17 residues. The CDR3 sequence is CASSPLGTSGGYNEQFF. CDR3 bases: TGTGCCAGCAGCCCCCTAGGGACTAGCGGAGGGTACAATGAGCAGTTCTTC.

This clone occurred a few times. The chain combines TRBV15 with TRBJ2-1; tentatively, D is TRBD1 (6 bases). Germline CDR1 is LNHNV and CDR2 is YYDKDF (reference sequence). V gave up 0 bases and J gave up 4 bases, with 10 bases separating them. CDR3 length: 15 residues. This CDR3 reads CATSRDRGLYNEQFF. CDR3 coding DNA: TGTGCCACCAGCAGAGACAGGGGTCTGTACAATGAGCAGTTCTTC.

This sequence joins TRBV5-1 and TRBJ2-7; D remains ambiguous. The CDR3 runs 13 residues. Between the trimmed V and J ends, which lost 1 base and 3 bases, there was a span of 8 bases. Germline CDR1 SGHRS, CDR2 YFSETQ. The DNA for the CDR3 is TGCGCCAGCAGCTTGAATAGCAACTACGAGCAGTACTTC. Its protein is CASSLNSNYEQYF. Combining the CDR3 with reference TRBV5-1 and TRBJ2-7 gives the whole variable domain KAGVTQTPRYLIKTRGQQVTLSCSPISGHRSVSWYQQTPGQGLQFLFEYFSETQRNKGNFPGRFSGRQFSNSRSEMNVSTLELGDSALYLCASSLNSNYEQYFGPGTRLTVT.

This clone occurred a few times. CDR3 residues: CASSLPRLNTEAFF. In nucleotides, the CDR3 is TGTGCCAGCAGCTTGCCGAGGCTGAACACTGAAGCTTTCTTT. The chain carries TRBV5-6 and TRBJ1-1; D remains ambiguous. The CDR3 extends over 14 amino acids. Germline values: CDR1 SGHDT, CDR2 YYEEEE. V lost 1 base to trimming and J lost 0 bases, with 7 bases between them.

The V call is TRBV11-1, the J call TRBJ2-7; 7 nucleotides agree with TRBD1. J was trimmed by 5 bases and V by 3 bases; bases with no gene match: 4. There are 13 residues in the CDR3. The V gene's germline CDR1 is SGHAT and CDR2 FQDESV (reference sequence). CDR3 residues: CASSFVRGNEQYF. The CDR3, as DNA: TGTGCCAGCAGCTTCGTCAGGGGGAACGAGCAGTACTTC.

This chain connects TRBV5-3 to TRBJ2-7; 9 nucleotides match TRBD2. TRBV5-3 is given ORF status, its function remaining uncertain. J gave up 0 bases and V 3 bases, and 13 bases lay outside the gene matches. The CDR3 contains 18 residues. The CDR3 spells CARSSPRGGDPSSYEQYF. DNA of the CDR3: TGTGCCAGAAGCTCCCCGCGGGGGGGGGACCCGAGCTCCTACGAGCAGTACTTC.

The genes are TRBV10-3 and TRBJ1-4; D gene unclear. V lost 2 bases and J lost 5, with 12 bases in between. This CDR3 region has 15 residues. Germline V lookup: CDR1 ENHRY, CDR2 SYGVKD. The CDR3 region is CAISELAKGNEKLFF. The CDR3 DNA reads TGTGCCATCAGTGAGCTCGCCAAAGGAAATGAAAAACTGTTTTTT.

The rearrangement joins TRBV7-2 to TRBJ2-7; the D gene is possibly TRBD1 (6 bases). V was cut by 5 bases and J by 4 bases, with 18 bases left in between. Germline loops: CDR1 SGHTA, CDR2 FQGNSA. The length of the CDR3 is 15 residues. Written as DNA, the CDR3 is TGTGCCAGCAGCCTATTCAGGGGTCCCGATTACGAGCAGTACTTC. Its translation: CASSLFRGPDYEQYF.

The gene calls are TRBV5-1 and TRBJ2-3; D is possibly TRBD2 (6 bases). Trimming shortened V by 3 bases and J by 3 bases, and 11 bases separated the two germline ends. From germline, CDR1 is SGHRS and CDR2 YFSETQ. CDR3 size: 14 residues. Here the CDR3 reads CASSSGEVTDTQYF. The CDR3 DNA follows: TGCGCCAGCAGCTCGGGGGAGGTAACAGATACGCAGTATTTT.

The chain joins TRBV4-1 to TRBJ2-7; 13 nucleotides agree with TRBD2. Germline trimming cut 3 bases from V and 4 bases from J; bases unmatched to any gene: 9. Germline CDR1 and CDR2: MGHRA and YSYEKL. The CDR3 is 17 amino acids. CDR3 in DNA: TGCGCCAGCAGCCAGCCAACTAGCGGGAGGGCCGATTACGAGCAGTACTTC. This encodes CASSQPTSGRADYEQYF.

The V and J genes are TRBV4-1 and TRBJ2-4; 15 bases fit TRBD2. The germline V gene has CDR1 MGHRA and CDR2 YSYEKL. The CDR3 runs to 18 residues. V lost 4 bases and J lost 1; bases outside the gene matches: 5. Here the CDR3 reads CASSPGLAGGWAKNIQYF. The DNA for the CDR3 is TGCGCCAGCAGCCCAGGACTAGCGGGAGGGTGGGCCAAAAACATTCAGTACTTC.

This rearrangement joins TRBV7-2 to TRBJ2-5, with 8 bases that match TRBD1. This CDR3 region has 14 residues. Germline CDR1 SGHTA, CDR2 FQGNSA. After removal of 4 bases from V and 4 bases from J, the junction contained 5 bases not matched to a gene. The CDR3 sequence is CASSYQGAGETQYF. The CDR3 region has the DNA TGTGCCAGCAGCTATCAGGGGGCGGGAGAGACCCAGTACTTC.

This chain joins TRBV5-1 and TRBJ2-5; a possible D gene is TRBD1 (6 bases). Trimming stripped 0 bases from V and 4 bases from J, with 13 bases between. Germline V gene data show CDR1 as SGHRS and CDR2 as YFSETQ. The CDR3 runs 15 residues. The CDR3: CASSLGTVLGETQYF. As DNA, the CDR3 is TGCGCCAGCAGCTTGGGGACAGTCCTTGGAGAGACCCAGTACTTC.

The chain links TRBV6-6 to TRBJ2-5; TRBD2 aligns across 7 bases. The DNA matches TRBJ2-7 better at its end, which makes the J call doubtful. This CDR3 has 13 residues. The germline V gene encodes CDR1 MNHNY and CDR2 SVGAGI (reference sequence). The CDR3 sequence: CASRASGSYEQYF. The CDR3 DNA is TGTGCCAGCAGGGCTAGCGGCTCCTACGAGCAGTACTTC.

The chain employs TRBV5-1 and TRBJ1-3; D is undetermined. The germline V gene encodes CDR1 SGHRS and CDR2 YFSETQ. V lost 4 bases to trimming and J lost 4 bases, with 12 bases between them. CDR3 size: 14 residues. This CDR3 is CASSPIYSGNTIYF. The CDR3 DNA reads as TGCGCCAGCAGCCCAATATACTCCGGAAACACCATATATTTT.

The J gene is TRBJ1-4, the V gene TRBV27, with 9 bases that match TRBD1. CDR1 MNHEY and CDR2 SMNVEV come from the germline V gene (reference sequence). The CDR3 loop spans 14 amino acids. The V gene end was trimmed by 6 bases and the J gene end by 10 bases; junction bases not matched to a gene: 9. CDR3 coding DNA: TGTGCCAGCAGCTCCCTCGACAGGGGGGGAAAACTGTTTTTT. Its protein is CASSSLDRGGKLFF.

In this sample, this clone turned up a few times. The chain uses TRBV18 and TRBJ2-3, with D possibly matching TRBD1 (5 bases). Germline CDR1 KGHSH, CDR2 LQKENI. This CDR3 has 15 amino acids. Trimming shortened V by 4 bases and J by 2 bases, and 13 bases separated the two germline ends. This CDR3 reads CASSRQPSATDTQYF. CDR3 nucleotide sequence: TGTGCCAGCTCACGACAGCCCTCCGCCACAGATACGCAGTATTTT.

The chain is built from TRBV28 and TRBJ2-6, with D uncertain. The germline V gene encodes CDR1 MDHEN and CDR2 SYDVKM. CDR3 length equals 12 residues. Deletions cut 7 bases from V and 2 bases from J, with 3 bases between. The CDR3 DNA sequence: TGTGCCAGCAAAGCTGGGGCCAACGTCCTGACTTTC. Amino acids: CASKAGANVLTF.

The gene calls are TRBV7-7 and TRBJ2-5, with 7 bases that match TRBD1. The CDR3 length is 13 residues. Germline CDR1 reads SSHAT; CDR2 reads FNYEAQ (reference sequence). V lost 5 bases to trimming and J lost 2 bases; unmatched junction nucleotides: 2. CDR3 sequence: CASSVGQQETQYF. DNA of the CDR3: TGTGCCAGCAGCGTGGGACAGCAAGAGACCCAGTACTTC.